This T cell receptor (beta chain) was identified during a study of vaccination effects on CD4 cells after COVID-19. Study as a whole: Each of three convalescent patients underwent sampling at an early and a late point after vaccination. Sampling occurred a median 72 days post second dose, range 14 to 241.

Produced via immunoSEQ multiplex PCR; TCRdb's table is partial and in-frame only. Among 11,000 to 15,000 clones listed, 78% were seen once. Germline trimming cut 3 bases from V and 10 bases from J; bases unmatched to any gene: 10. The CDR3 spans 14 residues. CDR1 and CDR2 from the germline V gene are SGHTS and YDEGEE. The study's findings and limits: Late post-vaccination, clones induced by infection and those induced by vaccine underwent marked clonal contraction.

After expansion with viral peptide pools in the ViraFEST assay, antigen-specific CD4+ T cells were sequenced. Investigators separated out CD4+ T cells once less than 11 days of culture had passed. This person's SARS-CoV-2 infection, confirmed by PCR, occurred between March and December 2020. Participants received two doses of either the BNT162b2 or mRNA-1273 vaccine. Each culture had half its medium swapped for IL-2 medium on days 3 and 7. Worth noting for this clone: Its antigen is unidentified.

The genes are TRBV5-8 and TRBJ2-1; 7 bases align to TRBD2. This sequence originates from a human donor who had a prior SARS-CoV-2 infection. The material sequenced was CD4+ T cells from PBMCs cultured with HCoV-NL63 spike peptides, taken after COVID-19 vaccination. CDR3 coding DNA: TGTGCCAGCAGCTGGACCCCTCTGGGGGGGGAGCAGTTCTTC. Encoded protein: CASSWTPLGGEQFF. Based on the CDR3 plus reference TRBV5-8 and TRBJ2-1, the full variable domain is EAGVTQSPTHLIKTRGQQATLRCSPISGHTSVYWYQQALGLGLQFLLWYDEGEERNRGNFPPRFSGRQFPNYSSELNVNALELEDSALYLCASSWTPLGGEQFFGPGTRLTVL.